Shown below are 16 T cell receptor beta chains from a single sample sequenced in a study of cytomegalovirus exposure and HLA in healthy donors. PCR amplification relied on 60 Vbeta primers (plus 13 Jbeta primers). Some clones are missing from TCRdb's copy, which holds only in-frame ones; the method was immunoSEQ multiplex PCR. The top ten clones hold less than 3.5% of a sample with around 210,000 clones, over 75% of them seen once. The sample was PBMCs. The receptors come from a woman in her twenties or thirties in good health and CMV-seronegative.

Notes on this clone: At one of its ends the junction is not consistent with the germline gene, which may arise from a read error. The chain carries TRBV10-3 and TRBJ1-2, with 10 bases matching TRBD1. This CDR3 is built from 14 residues. Per the germline V gene, CDR1 is ENHRY and CDR2 is SYGVKD. The CDR3 region is CAITRDRGIYGYPF. CDR3 DNA sequence: TGTGCCATCACGAGGGACAGGGGAATCTATGGCTACCCCTTC.

The chain carries TRBV5-1 and TRBJ1-1; D is possibly TRBD1 (5 bases). The CDR3 contains 14 residues. From germline, CDR1 is SGHRS and CDR2 YFSETQ. V lost 6 bases, J lost 4 bases, and 16 bases lay in between. CDR3 DNA sequence: TGCGCCAGCAAATTCGGGGGGGTCGGCACTGAAGCTTTCTTT. Translated: CASKFGGVGTEAFF.

This chain uses TRBV29-1 with TRBJ2-1; TRBD1 matches 10 bases. CDR3 length: 15 amino acids. With 5 bases clipped from V and 5 bases from J, the junction kept 9 bases outside the gene matches. Germline CDR1 is SQVTM and CDR2 is ANQGSEA. CDR3 DNA: TGCAGCGTTCGAAGGACAGGGGGGTCTGACAATGAGCAGTTCTTC. Amino acids: CSVRRTGGSDNEQFF.

The V call is TRBV30, the J call TRBJ1-6; D gene ambiguous. Trimming cost V 0 bases and J 8 bases, with 8 bases left between them. CDR1 is GTSNPN and CDR2 is SVGIG in the germline V gene (reference sequence). The CDR3 covers 13 residues. In nucleotides, the CDR3 is TGTGCCTGGAGTGTACAAGTTGATTCACCCCTCCACTTT. Protein product: CAWSVQVDSPLHF.

The chain links TRBV6-1 to TRBJ2-2; 10 positions match TRBD2. V dropped 7 bases and J dropped 8; count of bases not matched to a gene: 7. CDR3 length equals 14 residues. CDR1 and CDR2 (germline): MNHNS, SASEGT. DNA for the CDR3: TGTGCCAGCACCGTAACTAGCGGGACTGGGGAGCTGTTTTTT. Protein product: CASTVTSGTGELFF.

This clone showed up just a few times. The chain is built from TRBV27 and TRBJ2-1; D perhaps matches TRBD2 (5 bases). From germline, CDR1 is MNHEY and CDR2 SMNVEV (reference sequence). The CDR3 has 15 residues. V shed 3 bases and J shed 3 bases, with 12 bases lying between them. The CDR3 sequence is CASSFSLAYYNEQFF. In nucleotides, the CDR3 is TGTGCCAGCAGTTTTAGCCTAGCCTACTACAATGAGCAGTTCTTC.

This chain's CDR3 is CASSSNTGYNEQFF. Here the CDR3 DNA reads TGTGCCAGCAGCTCCAACACAGGTTACAATGAGCAGTTCTTC. The J gene is TRBJ2-1, the V gene TRBV7-3; D may be TRBD1 (5 bases). V lost 4 bases to trimming and J lost 4 bases, with 11 bases between them. The CDR3 totals 14 residues. CDR1 is SGHTA and CDR2 is FQGTGA in the germline V gene.

The chain has TRBV29-1 and TRBJ1-1; 7 positions match TRBD1. The CDR3 contains 12 residues. The V gene's germline CDR1 is SQVTM and CDR2 ANQGSEA. V lost 7 bases to trimming and J lost 1 base; unmatched junction nucleotides: 3. The CDR3 region has the DNA TGCAGCGCCTGGACAGGGAACACTGAAGCTTTCTTT. This codes for CSAWTGNTEAFF.

This chain links TRBV29-1 with TRBJ2-1, with TRBD2 matching 10 bases. The CDR3 loop spans 15 amino acids. V dropped 2 bases and J dropped 1; count of bases not matched to a gene: 2. The germline V gene encodes CDR1 SQVTM and CDR2 ANQGSEA. As DNA, the CDR3 is TGCAGCGTTGAATTTAGCGGGGGGTCCTACAATGAGCAGTTCTTC. Its translation is CSVEFSGGSYNEQFF.

V and J are TRBV19 and TRBJ2-7; 11 positions agree with TRBD1. With V trimmed by 9 bases and J by 5 bases, 9 bases remained unmatched. This CDR3 has 14 residues. The germline gives CDR1 LNHDA, CDR2 SQIVND (reference sequence). The CDR3 DNA sequence: TGTGCCAGCGGCGCCGGGACAGGGGGGGACGAGCAGTACTTC. As protein: CASGAGTGGDEQYF.

The chain carries TRBV13 and TRBJ2-1; TRBD2 is a possible D gene (6 bases). The germline V gene has CDR1 PRHDT and CDR2 FYEKMQ (reference sequence). The CDR3 runs to 14 residues. The ends were cut back, 5 bases at V and 3 bases at J, with 11 bases in the middle. In nucleotides, the CDR3 is TGTGCCAGCAGCCAGGGACTTTACTACAATGAGCAGTTCTTC. This codes for CASSQGLYYNEQFF.

The V call is TRBV6-1, the J call TRBJ2-1; TRBD2 matches 16 bases. This CDR3 is 17 amino acids long. The germline V gene has CDR1 MNHNS and CDR2 SASEGT. V dropped 3 bases and J dropped 7; count of bases not matched to a gene: 6. CDR3 in DNA: TGTGCCAGCAGTGATTTGGGACTAGCGGGGGGGGGAAATGAGCAGTTCTTC. This encodes CASSDLGLAGGGNEQFF.

V and J are TRBV5-1 and TRBJ2-5; 11 bases map to TRBD2. This CDR3 is built from 14 residues. In germline, CDR1 is SGHRS, CDR2 YFSETQ. The V and J ends lost 1 base and 5 bases, in that order; junction bases with no gene match: 1. The CDR3 is CASSLRTSGETQYF. The CDR3 DNA reads TGCGCCAGCAGCTTGCGGACTAGCGGGGAGACCCAGTACTTC.

The V gene is TRBV27, the J gene TRBJ1-1, with 7 bases lining up with TRBD1. Germline trimming cut 8 bases from V and 11 bases from J; bases unmatched to any gene: 11. CDR1 is MNHEY and CDR2 is SMNVEV in the germline V gene (reference sequence). The CDR3 spans 12 residues. The CDR3 DNA sequence: TGTGCCAGCGGACAGATACAGGGGCATGCTTTCTTT. Amino acid sequence: CASGQIQGHAFF.

The V gene is TRBV5-1, the J gene TRBJ1-2, with TRBD1 matching over 8 bases. The CDR3 extends over 14 amino acids. In germline, CDR1 is SGHRS, CDR2 YFSETQ. The junction had 5 bases not matched to a gene; V was cut back by 2 bases and J by 5 bases. The DNA of the CDR3 is TGCGCCAGCAGCTTTAGGGGACAGGATTATGGCTACACCTTC. Residues: CASSFRGQDYGYTF. Based on the CDR3 plus reference TRBV5-1 and TRBJ1-2, the full variable domain is KAGVTQTPRYLIKTRGQQVTLSCSPISGHRSVSWYQQTPGQGLQFLFEYFSETQRNKGNFPGRFSGRQFSNSRSEMNVSTLELGDSALYLCASSFRGQDYGYTFGSGTRLTVV.

The rearrangement uses TRBV5-1 and TRBJ2-5, with D possibly matching TRBD2 (6 bases). Germline V CDR1 and CDR2: SGHRS, YFSETQ. The CDR3 has 15 amino acids. V lost 0 bases and J 2 bases, leaving 11 bases between the germline ends. The CDR3 DNA follows: TGCGCCAGCAGCTTGGATTGGGCGGGACAAGAGACCCAGTACTTC. Translation gives CASSLDWAGQETQYF. Together with reference TRBV5-1 and TRBJ2-5, the CDR3 gives the full variable domain: KAGVTQTPRYLIKTRGQQVTLSCSPISGHRSVSWYQQTPGQGLQFLFEYFSETQRNKGNFPGRFSGRQFSNSRSEMNVSTLELGDSALYLCASSLDWAGQETQYFGPGTRLLVL.